This T cell receptor beta chain was sequenced in a study of shared clonotypes between healthy human individuals (dated by TCRdb to between 2020 and 2021). Background on the whole study: The cohort comprised a couple of women and three men aged 18 to 49 years. To estimate repertoire size and how much clonotypes are shared between individuals, the study performed deep sequencing of blood TCR repertoires from roughly five healthy adults. Different laboratories and diverse techniques were used to prepare libraries and sequence TCR repertoires, to increase sequencing depth and limit assay-specific biases. Leukapheresis yielded between about 0.85 and 9.5 billion PBMCs per donor. General conclusions and limits of the study: Based on pairwise subsampling, the degree of clonotype sharing among donors was expected to be affected by sequencing depth. Sampling was limited to blood, and TCR repertoires in tissue likely differ from TCR repertoires in blood. The genetic and exposure-history diversity represented was limited by the small number of donors.

TCR CDR3 regions were amplified from genomic DNA by multiplex PCR using the deep immunoSEQ assay. Extracted genomic DNA from each cell subset was distributed evenly across all wells of several immunoSEQ 96-well plates, and each plate was treated as a replicate. For unsorted PBMC, around 300 ng genomic DNA, equal to 25,000 to 35,000 T cell genomes, was loaded into each replicate PCR. Unsorted PBMC genomic DNA was sequenced across ten immunoSEQ deep assay plates. The purified libraries were quantified using a Qubit 3.0 fluorometer, sized with a Bioanalyzer 2100, and then quantified again using the KAPA Library Quantification kit. Every immunoSEQ 96-well plate was sequenced on a separate single-read 150-cycle Illumina NextSeq 550 flow cell. On the study's bioinformatics: Because the immunoSEQ output held only junctional sequences and lacked quality scores, the filtering could not match the filtering applied to full-length reads. Sequences were annotated with PyIR, a Python wrapper for IgBLAST v1.9, using IMGT germline references to assign V/J genes and CDR3. Reads were filtered out if the reads had weak V/J assignments (E-value above 1e-6), no CDR3, stop codons, out-of-frame junctions, or ambiguous translated residues. A V3J clonotype was defined by an identical inferred V gene, J gene, and CDR3 amino acid sequence. The percentage overlap between two repertoires was calculated by dividing the number of shared unique clonotypes by the size of the smaller repertoire. RTK rarefaction, the Chao1 estimator, and Recon v2.1 estimates of unobserved clonotypes were used to assess repertoire richness. TCRdb obtained this table from immuneACCESS and retained in-frame rearrangements with V and J assigned. These tables miss some clones; where compared with another copy, unresolved V genes account for less than half of the shortfall, and the remainder is unexplained. V, J and clone size are those of that table, while D and trimming were read from the DNA. This sample has roughly 500,000 clones in its table, and 70% to 80% of those were observed once. The biggest ten clones account for 10% to 15% of the sample.

Healthy HIV-negative adults with no recently reported acute infections or vaccinations were included as donors. Every donor was a Caucasian adult residing in Nashville, Tennessee, USA. For unsorted samples, about 90 million PBMCs were counted and genomic DNA was extracted with the QIAamp DNA Blood Mini kit. After blood collection by leukapheresis, PBMCs were isolated using Ficoll-Histopaque density gradient centrifugation and then cryopreserved in the vapor phase of liquid nitrogen. Including cysteine and phenylalanine, the CDR3 has 16 amino acids. Solely the CDR3 DNA is kept, with 48 bases framed from the first base. Trimming leaves V shorter by 2 bases and J shorter by 6 bases, with the junction holding 10 bases beyond the gene matches. CDR1 and CDR2, looked up from the germline V gene, are MDHEN and SYDVKM. Details on this clone: Its binding antigen is unknown. Per-base quality was not reported, and no clone a single base away is much larger than it.

Sequencing was performed on PBMCs. The sequence links TRBV28 to TRBJ1-5, with 7 bases in between that match TRBD1. The receptor was isolated from a woman in her forties in good health. Some clones in this sample may be carry-over from other donors' samples. The nucleotide sequence is TGTGCCAGCAGTTTAAACAGGGGACCGGTGGGTCAGCCCCAGCATTTT. It translates to CASSLNRGPVGQPQHF.